This TCR beta chain was profiled in a study of shared clonotypes between healthy human individuals. Overall study results and limits: Donor clonotype sharing was expected to depend on sequencing depth. When compared with the clonotypes that were shared by all four sorted-subset donors, the non-shared clonotypes turned out to have lower generation probabilities.

This clone was observed a single time. Its antigen is undetermined. Only in-frame clones appear in the TCRdb table, and some are missing; sequencing was by immunoSEQ multiplex PCR. The data show some 630,000 clones, with about three quarters seen just once and under 2% held by the top ten. The CDR3 totals 18 residues. The V segment lost 5 bases and the J segment 0 bases; nucleotides outside the gene matches: 13. The germline V gene encodes CDR1 SGHVT and CDR2 SQSDAQ. The TCR was taken from a woman aged 25 to 39 in good health. The rearrangement uses TRBV7-4 and TRBJ1-3; 7 positions agree with TRBD1. The sequenced sample consisted of memory CD4+ T cells sorted from blood. Subset denoted: CD45RA-negative fraction. The CDR3 DNA sequence: TGTGCCAGCAGCCCCTTCTCGGGCAGGGGGAGCTCTGGAAACACCATATATTTT. Amino acid sequence: CASSPFSGRGSSGNTIYF.